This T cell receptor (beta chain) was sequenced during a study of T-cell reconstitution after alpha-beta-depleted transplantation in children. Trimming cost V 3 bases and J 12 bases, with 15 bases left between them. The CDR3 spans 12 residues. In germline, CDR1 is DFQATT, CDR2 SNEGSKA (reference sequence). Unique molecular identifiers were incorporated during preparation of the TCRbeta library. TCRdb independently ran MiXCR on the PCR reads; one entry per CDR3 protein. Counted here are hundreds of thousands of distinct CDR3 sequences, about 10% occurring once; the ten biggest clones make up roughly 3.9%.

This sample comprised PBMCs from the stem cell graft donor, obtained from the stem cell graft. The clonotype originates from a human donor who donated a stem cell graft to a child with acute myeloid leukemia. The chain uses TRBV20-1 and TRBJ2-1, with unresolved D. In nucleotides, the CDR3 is TGCAGTGCTAGCTCCGACTCTCACATGCAGTTCTTC. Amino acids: CSASSDSHMQFF.